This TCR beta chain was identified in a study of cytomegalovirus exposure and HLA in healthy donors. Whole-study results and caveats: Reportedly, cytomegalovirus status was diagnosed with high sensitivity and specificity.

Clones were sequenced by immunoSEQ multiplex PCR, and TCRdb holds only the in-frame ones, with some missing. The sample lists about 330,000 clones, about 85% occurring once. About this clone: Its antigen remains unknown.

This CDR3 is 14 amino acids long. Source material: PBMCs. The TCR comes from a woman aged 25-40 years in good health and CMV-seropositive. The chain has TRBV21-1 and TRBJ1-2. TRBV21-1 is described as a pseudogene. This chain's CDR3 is CASSSLSTNYGYTF. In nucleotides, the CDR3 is TGTGCCAGCAGCTCTCTCTCCACTAACTATGGCTACACCTTC.